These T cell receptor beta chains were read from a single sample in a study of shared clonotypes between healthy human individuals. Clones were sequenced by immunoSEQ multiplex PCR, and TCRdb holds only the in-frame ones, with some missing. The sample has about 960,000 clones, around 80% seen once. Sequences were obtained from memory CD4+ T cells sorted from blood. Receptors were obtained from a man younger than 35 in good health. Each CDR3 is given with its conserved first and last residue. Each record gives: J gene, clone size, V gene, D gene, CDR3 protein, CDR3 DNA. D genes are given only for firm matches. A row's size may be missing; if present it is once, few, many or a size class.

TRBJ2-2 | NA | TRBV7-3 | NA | CASSLQAGATGELFF | TGTGCCAGCAGCTTACAGGCGGGGGCTACCGGGGAGCTGTTTTTT
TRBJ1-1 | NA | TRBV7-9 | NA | CASTRTAVNTEAFF | TGTGCCAGCACCCGGACGGCTGTGAACACTGAAGCTTTCTTT
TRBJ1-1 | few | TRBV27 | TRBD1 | CASYRGRTEAFF | TGTGCCAGCTACAGGGGACGGACTGAAGCTTTCTTT
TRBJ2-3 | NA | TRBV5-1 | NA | CASSLRQSTDTQYF | TGCGCCAGCAGCCTAAGACAAAGCACAGATACGCAGTATTTT
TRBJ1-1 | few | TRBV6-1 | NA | CASSESRGFSQDTEAFF | TGTGCCAGCAGTGAATCGAGAGGGTTCAGTCAAGACACTGAAGCTTTCTTT
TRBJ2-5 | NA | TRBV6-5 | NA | CASSYLEGGTQYF | TGTGCCAGCAGTTATTTGGAAGGGGGGACCCAGTACTTC
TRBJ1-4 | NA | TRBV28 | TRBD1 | CASSRGLGQGGEKLFF | TGTGCCAGCAGCCGTGGGCTAGGACAGGGCGGAGAAAAACTGTTTTTT
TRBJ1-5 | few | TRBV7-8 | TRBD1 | CASSEGTVGQPQHF | TGTGCCAGCAGCGAAGGGACAGTTGGCCAGCCCCAGCATTTT
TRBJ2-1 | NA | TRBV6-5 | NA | CASSYSGVPNEQFF | TGTGCCAGCAGTTACTCGGGAGTGCCTAATGAGCAGTTCTTC
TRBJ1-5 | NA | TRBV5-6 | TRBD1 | CASSLAGQGDNQPQHF | TGTGCCAGCAGCTTGGCGGGACAGGGGGACAATCAGCCCCAGCATTTT
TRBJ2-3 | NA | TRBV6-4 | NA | CASSLEGGTDTQYF | TGTGCCAGCAGTTTGGAGGGGGGCACAGATACGCAGTATTTT
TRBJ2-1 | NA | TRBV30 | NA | CAWSVRGGSSYNEQFF | TGTGCCTGGAGTGTACGTGGAGGGAGCTCTTACAATGAGCAGTTCTTC
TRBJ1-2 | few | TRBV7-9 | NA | CASSLQNREQARITF | TGTGCCAGCAGCTTACAAAATCGAGAACAGGCTAGAATCACCTTC
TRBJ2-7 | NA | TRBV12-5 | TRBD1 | CASAPGQGREQYF | TGTGCTAGTGCCCCGGGACAGGGTCGGGAGCAGTACTTC
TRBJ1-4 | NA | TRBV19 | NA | CASSIKRQVGNEKLFF | TGTGCCAGTAGTATTAAGCGACAGGTGGGGAACGAAAAACTGTTTTTT
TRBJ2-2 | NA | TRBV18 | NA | CASSHSQGNTGELFF | TGTGCCAGCTCACATAGCCAGGGGAACACCGGGGAGCTGTTTTTT
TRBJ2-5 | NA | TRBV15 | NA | CATSRDDGAQYF | TGTGCCACCAGCAGAGATGACGGCGCCCAGTACTTC
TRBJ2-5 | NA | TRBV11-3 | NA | CASSEGGAEETQYF | TGTGCCAGCAGTGAGGGGGGGGCCGAGGAGACCCAGTACTTC
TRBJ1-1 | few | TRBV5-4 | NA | CASSHPGVTNTEAFF | TGTGCCAGCAGCCACCCAGGGGTTACGAACACTGAAGCTTTCTTT
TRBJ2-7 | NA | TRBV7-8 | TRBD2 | CASSRTSGVTYEQYF | TGTGCCAGCAGTCGGACTAGCGGGGTTACCTACGAGCAGTACTTC
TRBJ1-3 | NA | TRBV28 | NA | CASSLRPFDTIYF | TGTGCCAGCAGTTTAAGGCCCTTCGACACCATATATTTT
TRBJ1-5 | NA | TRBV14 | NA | CASSQGMGDAFTSNQPQHF | TGTGCCAGCAGCCAAGGTATGGGGGATGCCTTCACTAGCAATCAGCCCCAGCATTTT
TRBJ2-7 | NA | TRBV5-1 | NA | CASSSGPGYEQYF | TGCGCCAGCAGCTCGGGACCAGGCTACGAGCAGTACTTC
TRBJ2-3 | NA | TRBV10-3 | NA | CAIGNTDTQYF | TGTGCCATCGGAAACACAGATACGCAGTATTTT
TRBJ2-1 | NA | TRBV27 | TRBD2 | CASSFRHSSGSSYNEQFF | TGTGCCAGCAGTTTTCGCCATTCAAGCGGGAGCTCCTACAATGAGCAGTTCTTC
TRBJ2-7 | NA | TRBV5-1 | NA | CASRAGSSDPYEQYF | TGCGCCAGCCGCGCGGGCAGCTCAGACCCCTACGAGCAGTACTTC
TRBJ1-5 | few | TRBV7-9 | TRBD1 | CASTVTGTALNQPQHF | TGTGCCAGCACCGTAACCGGGACAGCCCTCAATCAGCCCCAGCATTTT
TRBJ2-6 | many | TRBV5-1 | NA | CASSLAGQPGANVLTF | TGCGCCAGCAGCTTGGCCGGGCAGCCTGGGGCCAACGTCCTGACTTTC
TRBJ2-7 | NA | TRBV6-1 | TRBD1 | CASRLPGQGGHEQYF | TGTGCCAGCAGACTTCCGGGACAGGGAGGCCACGAGCAGTACTTC
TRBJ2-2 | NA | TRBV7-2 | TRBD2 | CASSLVVLAVTGELFF | TGTGCCAGCAGCTTAGTCGTCCTAGCGGTGACGGGGGAGCTGTTTTTT
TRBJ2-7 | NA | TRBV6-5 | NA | CASRPGRSYEQYF | TGTGCCAGCAGACCTGGACGGTCCTACGAGCAGTACTTC
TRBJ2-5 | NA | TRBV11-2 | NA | CASSLQVQETQYF | TGTGCCAGCAGCTTACAGGTCCAAGAGACCCAGTACTTC
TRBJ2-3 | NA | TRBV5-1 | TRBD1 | CASSLVTGATDTQYF | TGCGCCAGCAGCTTGGTAACAGGGGCCACAGATACGCAGTATTTT
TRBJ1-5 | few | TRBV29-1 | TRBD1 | CSVGGTGPNQPQHF | TGCAGCGTGGGCGGGACAGGGCCCAATCAGCCCCAGCATTTT